This T cell receptor beta chain was observed in a study of beta chain features in type 1 diabetes. Expressed TCRB transcripts were sequenced because the entire RNA isolate underwent reverse transcription. Data came from immunoSEQ multiplex PCR; TCRdb stores just in-frame clones and leaves some out. There are around 280,000 clones in the sample; roughly 8% occur only once, and 0.9% to 1.2% lies in the top ten. This clone has at least ten counts. Sequencing input: central memory CD4+ T cells from blood. This clonotype originated in a woman younger than 35 in good health.

The CDR3 coding sequence is TGTGCCAGCAGTCCTCAGCGGGGTCGCACAGATACGCAGTATTTT. Translated, it gives CASSPQRGRTDTQYF. V is TRBV7-9 and J is TRBJ2-3; the match to TRBD2 covers 7 bases. Trimming removed 6 bases from V and 1 base from J; junction bases left unmatched: 7. CDR1 and CDR2 (germline): SEHNR, FQNEAQ (reference sequence). This CDR3 has 15 amino acids.